This record covers a single TCR beta chain. The antigen remains undetermined. PCR was performed using 60 Vbeta and 13 Jbeta primers. Profiling relied on immunoSEQ multiplex PCR, and the TCRdb table lists in-frame clones only, not all of them. The top ten clones hold about 12% of a sample with roughly 120,000 clones, about four fifths of them seen once. This sample was included in a study of cytomegalovirus exposure and HLA in healthy donors. The study, taken as a whole, reports: Reportedly, HLA-A and HLA-B alleles of most subjects were accurately predicted from TCR beta.

The V end was cut by 5 bases, the J end by 2 bases, with 11 bases between. The CDR3 has 13 amino acids. CDR1 and CDR2 from the germline V gene are SGHRS and YFSETQ. Specimen: PBMCs. V gene TRBV5-1 combines with J gene TRBJ2-7; D not certain. This TCR came from a woman aged 55-69 years in good health and CMV-seropositive. The CDR3 nucleotides read TGCGCCAGCAGTCTCCAATCTACCTACGAGCAGTACTTC. This encodes CASSLQSTYEQYF.